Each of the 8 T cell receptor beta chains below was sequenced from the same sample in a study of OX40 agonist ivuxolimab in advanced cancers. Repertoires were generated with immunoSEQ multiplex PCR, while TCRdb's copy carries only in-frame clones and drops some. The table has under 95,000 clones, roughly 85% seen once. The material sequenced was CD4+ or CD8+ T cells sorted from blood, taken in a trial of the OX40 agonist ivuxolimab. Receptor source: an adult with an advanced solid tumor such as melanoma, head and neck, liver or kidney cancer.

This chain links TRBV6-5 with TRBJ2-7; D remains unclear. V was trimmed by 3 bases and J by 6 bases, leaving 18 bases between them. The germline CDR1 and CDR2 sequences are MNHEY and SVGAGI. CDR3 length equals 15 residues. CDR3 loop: CASSYDTTAGREQYF. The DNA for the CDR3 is TGTGCCAGCAGTTATGACACTACCGCCGGGCGCGAGCAGTACTTC.

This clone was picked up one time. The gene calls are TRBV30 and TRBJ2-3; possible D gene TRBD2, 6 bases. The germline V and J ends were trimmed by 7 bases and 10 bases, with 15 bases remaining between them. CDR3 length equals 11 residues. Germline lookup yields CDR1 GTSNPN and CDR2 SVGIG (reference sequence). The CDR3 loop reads CALRLGKAQYF. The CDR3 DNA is TGTGCCTTGAGACTAGGCAAGGCGCAGTATTTT.

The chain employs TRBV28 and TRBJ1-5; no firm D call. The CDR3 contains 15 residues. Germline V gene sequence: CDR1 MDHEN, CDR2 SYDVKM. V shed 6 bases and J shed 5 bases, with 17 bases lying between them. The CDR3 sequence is CASRPDRNSYQPQHF. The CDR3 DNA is TGTGCCAGCAGACCTGACCGAAACAGTTATCAGCCCCAGCATTTT.

In DNA form, the CDR3 reads TGCGCCAGCAGCTTGACTAGCGGGAACGATGAGCAGTTCTTC. Its protein is CASSLTSGNDEQFF. V is TRBV5-1 and J is TRBJ2-1; TRBD2 agrees at 10 bases. The germline V gene encodes CDR1 SGHRS and CDR2 YFSETQ. The CDR3 sequence is 14 residues long. J gave up 8 bases and V 1 base, and 3 bases lay outside the gene matches.

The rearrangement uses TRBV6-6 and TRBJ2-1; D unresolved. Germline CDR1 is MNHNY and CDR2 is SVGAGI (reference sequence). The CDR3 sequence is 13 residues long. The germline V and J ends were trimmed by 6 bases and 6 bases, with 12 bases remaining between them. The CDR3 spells CASSLLSTNEQFF. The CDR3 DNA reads TGTGCCAGCAGCTTGTTATCAACCAATGAGCAGTTCTTC.

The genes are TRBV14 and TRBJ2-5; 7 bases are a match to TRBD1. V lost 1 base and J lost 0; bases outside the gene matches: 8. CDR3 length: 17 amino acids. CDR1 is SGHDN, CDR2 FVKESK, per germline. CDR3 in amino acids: CASSQADRARYQETQYF. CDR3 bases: TGTGCCAGCAGCCAAGCCGACAGGGCCAGGTACCAAGAGACCCAGTACTTC.

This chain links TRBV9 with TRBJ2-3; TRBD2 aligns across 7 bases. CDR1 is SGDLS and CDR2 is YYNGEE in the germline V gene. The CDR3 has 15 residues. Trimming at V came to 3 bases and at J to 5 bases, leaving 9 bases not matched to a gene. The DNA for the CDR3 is TGTGCCAGCAGCGCGCTGGGGGGGGTGGTAGATACGCAGTATTTT. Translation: CASSALGGVVDTQYF.

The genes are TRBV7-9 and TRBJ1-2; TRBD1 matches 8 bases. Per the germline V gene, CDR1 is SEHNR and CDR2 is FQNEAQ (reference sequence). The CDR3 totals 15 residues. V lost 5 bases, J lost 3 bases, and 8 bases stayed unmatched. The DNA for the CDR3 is TGTGCCAGCAGCGGGAATTCGGACAGGGACTATGGCTACACCTTC. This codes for CASSGNSDRDYGYTF.